This T cell receptor (beta chain) was identified in a study of technical replicates of blood from a few donors. Unmatched junction bases numbered 4, after V lost 5 bases and J lost 3 bases. Germline V gene sequence: CDR1 LNHDA, CDR2 SQIVND (reference sequence). The CDR3 extends over 16 amino acids. Sequencing was performed with immunoSEQ multiplex PCR; in TCRdb, only in-frame clones are kept and a portion is missing. Among 80,000 to 95,000 clones listed, approximately 95% were seen once. The receptor was isolated from a human donor in good health. The V and J genes are TRBV19 and TRBJ2-3; 14 nucleotides align to TRBD2. Sequencing was performed on T cells isolated from PBMCs. Here the CDR3 DNA reads TGTGCCAGTAGTCCCGGACTAGCGGGGGGAACAGATACGCAGTATTTT. The encoded protein is CASSPGLAGGTDTQYF.